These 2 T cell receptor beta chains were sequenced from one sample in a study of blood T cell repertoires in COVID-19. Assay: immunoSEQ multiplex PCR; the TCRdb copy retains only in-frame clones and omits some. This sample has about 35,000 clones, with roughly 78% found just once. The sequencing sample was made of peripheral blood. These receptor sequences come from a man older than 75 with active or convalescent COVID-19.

CDR3 loop: CATNDGRVYNEQFF. CDR3 in DNA: TGTGCCACCAATGACGGGAGGGTCTACAATGAGCAGTTCTTC. The chain has TRBV24-1 and TRBJ2-1; 8 bases match TRBD2. The V gene's germline CDR1 is KGHDR and CDR2 SFDVKD. The CDR3 sequence is 14 residues long. V shed 8 bases, J shed 3 bases, and the junction held 5 bases outside the gene matches.

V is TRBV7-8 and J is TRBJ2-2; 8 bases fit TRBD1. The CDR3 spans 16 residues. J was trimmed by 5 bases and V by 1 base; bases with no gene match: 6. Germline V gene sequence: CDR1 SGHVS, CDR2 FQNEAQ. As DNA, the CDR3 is TGTGCCAGCAGCTTAGTTGGACAGGGAGGAACCGGGGAGCTGTTTTTT. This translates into CASSLVGQGGTGELFF.